This T cell receptor beta chain was documented in a study of Ad26.COV2.S vaccination and SARS-CoV-2 variants. The study's findings and limits: Ad26.COV2.S recipients had broader spike-specific TCRs (P = 0.0014). Vaccinated and placebo-treated recipients had similar non-spike TCR breadth. Estimates derived from TCR breadth and depth analyses may have underestimated total T cell responses. Reported findings describe substantial breadth in spike-specific CD8+ and CD4+ T cell responses following vaccination.

Losses at the gene ends were 2 bases for V and 6 bases for J; bases not matched to a gene: 1. The CDR3 contains 13 residues. CDR1 and CDR2 (germline): SGHNT, YYREEE (reference sequence). Measured with immunoSEQ multiplex PCR; TCRdb has only the in-frame clones, and not every one. The sample lists approximately 340,000 clones; 90% to 95% were seen once. A remark on this clone: Antigen: not known.

The rearrangement uses TRBV5-4 and TRBJ2-1, with TRBD2 identical over 8 bases. This sequence originates from a human donor who had recovered from COVID-19. The specimen comprised peripheral blood, sampled after recovery from COVID-19. CDR3 DNA sequence: TGTGCCAGCAGCTTAACTAGCGGCAATGAGCAGTTCTTC. Residues: CASSLTSGNEQFF.